The sample holds a few counts of the clone carrying this T cell receptor beta chain. Its antigen is unknown. This sample was taken from a study of T cell repertoires in cytomegalovirus infection. TCRdb called the reads again in MiXCR, with one record for every CDR3 protein. The sample lists some 800,000 distinct CDR3 sequences, approximately 29% occurring once. CDR1 is SNHLY, CDR2 FYNNEI, per germline. The V end was cut by 2 bases, the J end by 3 bases, with 10 bases between. The CDR3 is 14 amino acids. The sequence derives from a human donor in good health (CMV status not recorded). Some clones in this sample may be carry-over from other donors' samples. This rearrangement joins TRBV2 to TRBJ1-1, with D possibly matching TRBD1 (5 bases). This specimen was cultured CD8+ T cells from PBMCs, taken from culture after CMV antigen stimulation. Here the CDR3 reads CASSESRAYTEAFF. CDR3 nucleotides: TGTGCCAGCAGTGAATCCAGGGCCTACACTGAAGCTTTCTTT.